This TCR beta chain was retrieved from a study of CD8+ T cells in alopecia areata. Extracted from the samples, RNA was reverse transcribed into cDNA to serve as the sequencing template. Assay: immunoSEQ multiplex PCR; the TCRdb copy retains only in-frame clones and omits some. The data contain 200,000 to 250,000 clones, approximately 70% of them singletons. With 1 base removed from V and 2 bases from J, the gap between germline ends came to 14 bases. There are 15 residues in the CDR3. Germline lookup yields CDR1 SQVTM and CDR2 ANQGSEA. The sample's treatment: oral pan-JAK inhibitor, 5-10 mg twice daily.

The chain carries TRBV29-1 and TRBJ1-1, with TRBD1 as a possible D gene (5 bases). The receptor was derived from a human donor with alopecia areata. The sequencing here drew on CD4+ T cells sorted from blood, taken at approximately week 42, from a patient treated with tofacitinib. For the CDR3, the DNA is TGCAGCGTTGAAGTAGGCCGAGGGGTAAACACTGAAGCTTTCTTT. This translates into CSVEVGRGVNTEAFF. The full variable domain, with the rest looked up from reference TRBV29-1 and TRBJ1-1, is SAVISQKPSRDICQRGTSLTIQCQVDSQVTMMFWYRQQPGQSLTLIATANQGSEATYESGFVIDKFPISRPNLTFSTLTVSNMSPEDSSIYLCSVEVGRGVNTEAFFGQGTRLTVV.